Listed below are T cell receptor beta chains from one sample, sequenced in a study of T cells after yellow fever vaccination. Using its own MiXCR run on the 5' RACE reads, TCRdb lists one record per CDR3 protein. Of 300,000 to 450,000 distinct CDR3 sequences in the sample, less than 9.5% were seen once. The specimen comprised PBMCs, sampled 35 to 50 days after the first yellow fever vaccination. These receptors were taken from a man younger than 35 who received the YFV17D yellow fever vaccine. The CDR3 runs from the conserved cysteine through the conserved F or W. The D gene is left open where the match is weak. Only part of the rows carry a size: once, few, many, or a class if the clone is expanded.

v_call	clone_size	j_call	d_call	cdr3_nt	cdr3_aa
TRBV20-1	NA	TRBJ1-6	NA	TGCAGTGCTTTCCGGACCGCCCTAGGGCCCCTCCACTTT	CSAFRTALGPLHF
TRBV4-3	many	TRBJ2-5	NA	TGCGCCAGCAGCCAAGGTCTCGTCGGCGAGACCCAGTACTTC	CASSQGLVGETQYF
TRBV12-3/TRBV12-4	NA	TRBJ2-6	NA	TGTGCCAGCAGGCAATCTGGGGCCAACGTCCTGACTTTC	CASRQSGANVLTF
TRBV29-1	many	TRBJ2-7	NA	TGCAGCGTGGAGGGGACCGGGACCGAGACCTACGAGCAGTACTTC	CSVEGTGTETYEQYF
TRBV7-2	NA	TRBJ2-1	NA	TGTGCCAGCAGCTCAGGATTAGCCAGCTCCTACAATGAGCAGTTCTTC	CASSSGLASSYNEQFF
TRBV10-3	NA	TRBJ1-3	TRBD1	TGTGCCATCAGTGAGTCCCGCCGGACAGGGCTTGCTGGAAACACCATATATTTT	CAISESRRTGLAGNTIYF
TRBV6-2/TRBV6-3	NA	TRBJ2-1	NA	TGTGCCAGCAGTGAAACGATTGAGCAGTTCTTC	CASSETIEQFF
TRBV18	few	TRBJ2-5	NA	TGTGCCAGCTCACCACCGGGCGCAAGCGGGACCCAGTACTTC	CASSPPGASGTQYF
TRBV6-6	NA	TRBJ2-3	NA	TGTGCCAGCAGTGACCGGACAGATACGCAGTATTTT	CASSDRTDTQYF
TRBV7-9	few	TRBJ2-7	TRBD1	TGTGCCAGCAGCTCGATGGGCCAGGGGGCTGGTGAGCAGTACTTC	CASSSMGQGAGEQYF
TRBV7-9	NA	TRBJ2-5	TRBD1	TGTGCCAGCAGCTTAGGACAGGGTGAAGGAGAGACCCAGTACTTC	CASSLGQGEGETQYF
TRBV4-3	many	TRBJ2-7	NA	TGCGCCAGCAGCCAAGCAACGGGAAAACAGTACTTC	CASSQATGKQYF
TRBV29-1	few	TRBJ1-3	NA	TGCAGCGTTCGGCCCTCTGGAAACACCATATATTTT	CSVRPSGNTIYF
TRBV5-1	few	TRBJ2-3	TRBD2	TGCGCCAGCAGGGGTAGCGGGGTAACCACAGATACGCAGTATTTT	CASRGSGVTTDTQYF
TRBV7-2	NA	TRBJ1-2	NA	TGTGCCAGCAGCCCACTCCTGGGGCGCAGAGATGGCTACACCTTC	CASSPLLGRRDGYTF
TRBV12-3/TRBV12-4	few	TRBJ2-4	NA	TGTGCCACCTCCACAGGCCGAGAGGGTCAAAACATTCAGTACTTC	CATSTGREGQNIQYF
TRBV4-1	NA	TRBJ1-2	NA	TGCGCCAGCAGCCAAGATGAGCGAGGGGCCCTAAACTATGGCTACACCTTC	CASSQDERGALNYGYTF
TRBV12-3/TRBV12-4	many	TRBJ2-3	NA	TGTGCCAGCAGTTTCGCGGGGTCCCCAGATACGCAGTATTTT	CASSFAGSPDTQYF
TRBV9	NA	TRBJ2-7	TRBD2	TGTGCCAGCAGCGTAGGAGCGGGGGGGCCACCGTACTTC	CASSVGAGGPPYF
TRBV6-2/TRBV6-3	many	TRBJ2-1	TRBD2	TGTGCCAGCAGTCCAAGACTAGCGGGGGGGCCGAATGAGCAGTTCTTC	CASSPRLAGGPNEQFF
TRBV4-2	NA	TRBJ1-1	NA	TGTGCCAGCAGCCAAGAACAGACCGCGAACACTGAAGCTTTCTTT	CASSQEQTANTEAFF
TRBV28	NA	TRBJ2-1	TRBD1	TGTGCCAGCAGACCACTCAGGGGGCTTAAGGGCAATGAGCAGTTCTTC	CASRPLRGLKGNEQFF
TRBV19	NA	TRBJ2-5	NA	TGTGCCAGTAGTAGGACAGCCCGGCAAGAGACCCAGTACTTC	CASSRTARQETQYF
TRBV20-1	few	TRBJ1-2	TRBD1	TGCAGTGCTACGGAGGGACAGGCTTTAGGGGATGGCTACACCTTC	CSATEGQALGDGYTF